This T cell receptor beta chain originates from a study of blood T cell repertoires in COVID-19. Background on the study: Material from acute and convalescent COVID-19 was sourced from the United States, Italy and Spain. The analysed material was cDNA or gDNA that came from T cells, B-cell-depleted T cells, or PBMCs.

Authors' analysis steps: Estimated nucleated cell counts came from reference gene primer amplification. Only in-frame clones appear in the TCRdb table, and some are missing; sequencing was by immunoSEQ multiplex PCR. For V, J and clone size, that table is used; D and trimming come from the DNA. The sample lists around 190,000 clones, approximately 86% occurring once. CDR1 is LNHDA and CDR2 is SQIVND in the germline V gene (reference sequence). V lost 6 bases to trimming and J lost 1 base, with 12 bases between them. There are 15 residues in the CDR3. Source material: peripheral blood. The source is a young man with acute or convalescent COVID-19. This chain connects TRBV19 to TRBJ2-2; D might be TRBD1 (5 bases). The CDR3 spells CASRSEQVNTGELFF. The CDR3 coding sequence is TGTGCCAGTAGGTCTGAACAGGTGAACACCGGGGAGCTGTTTTTT.